The 27 T cell receptor beta chains presented below share a single source sample, sequenced in a study of cytomegalovirus exposure and HLA in healthy donors. Measured with immunoSEQ multiplex PCR; TCRdb has only the in-frame clones, and not every one. The data contain 120,000 to 150,000 clones, about nine tenths of them singletons. The source material was PBMCs. The origin of the receptors is a man between 18 and 35 years old in good health and CMV-seronegative.

V usage is TRBV13 and J usage is TRBJ2-1; 7 nucleotides align to TRBD2. Looked up from germline, CDR1 is PRHDT and CDR2 is FYEKMQ (reference sequence). V lost 4 bases to trimming and J lost 6 bases; unmatched junction nucleotides: 6. This CDR3 has 14 amino acids. Written as DNA, the CDR3 is TGTGCCAGCAGCTGGACCGGGACTACCAATGAGCAGTTCTTC. Translating gives CASSWTGTTNEQFF.

The CDR3: CASSPRTGRRSEQFF. DNA for the CDR3: TGTGCCAGCAGTCCAAGGACAGGCCGACGGTCGGAGCAGTTCTTC. This sequence joins TRBV28 and TRBJ2-1; 7 positions agree with TRBD1. Germline V gives CDR1 MDHEN, CDR2 SYDVKM. The CDR3 is made up of 15 amino acids. The trim removed 5 bases at V and 10 bases at J, leaving 14 bases unmatched.

V and J are TRBV20-1 and TRBJ2-7; unclear D gene. The CDR3 consists of 11 residues. Germline CDR1 reads DFQATT; CDR2 reads SNEGSKA (reference sequence). Deletions cut 0 bases from V and 3 bases from J, with 3 bases between. CDR3: CSARDSYEQYF. CDR3 in DNA: TGCAGTGCTAGAGACAGCTACGAGCAGTACTTC.

The chain has TRBV27 and TRBJ2-1; 7 bases agree with TRBD2. Germline-derived CDR1 and CDR2 are MNHEY and SMNVEV (reference sequence). The length of the CDR3 is 14 residues. The V gene end was trimmed by 5 bases and the J gene end by 7 bases; junction bases not matched to a gene: 8. The CDR3 DNA sequence: TGTGCCAGCAGTCCGAGCGGGACGGGGAATGAGCAGTTCTTC. As protein: CASSPSGTGNEQFF.

The chain couples TRBV5-4 to TRBJ1-6, with D uncertain. This CDR3 has 15 amino acids. CDR1 SGHNT and CDR2 YYREEE come from the germline V gene (reference sequence). Trimming stripped 2 bases from V and 10 bases from J, with 16 bases between. The DNA for the CDR3 is TGTGCCAGCAGCTTCCCCGGGGAGGGCAGCTCACCCCTCCACTTT. Its protein is CASSFPGEGSSPLHF.

A few counts support this clone. This chain connects TRBV10-1 to TRBJ2-5, with TRBD1 as a possible D gene (5 bases). The germline V and J ends were trimmed by 4 bases and 5 bases, with 14 bases remaining between them. This CDR3 has 14 residues. CDR1 and CDR2 from the germline V gene are WNHNN and SYGVQD (reference sequence). The CDR3 bases are TGCGCCAGCAGTGCGTCGTGGGGCTTGGAGACCCAGTACTTC. Its translation: CASSASWGLETQYF.

V is TRBV19 and J is TRBJ2-2, with D perhaps TRBD2 (6 bases). This CDR3 comprises 16 residues. Germline assignment: CDR1 LNHDA and CDR2 SQIVND (reference sequence). V lost 7 bases to trimming and J lost 5 bases, with 20 bases between them. The CDR3 DNA sequence: TGTGCCAGTACCTCGGCGGCGGGGCCAGCGACCGGGGAGCTGTTTTTT. Protein sequence: CASTSAAGPATGELFF.

This chain uses TRBV11-1 with TRBJ2-7; 12 bases map to TRBD2. V dropped 5 bases and J dropped 5; count of bases not matched to a gene: 4. This CDR3 is 14 amino acids long. Germline V CDR1 and CDR2: SGHAT, FQDESV (reference sequence). CDR3: CASSVLAGGHEQYF. CDR3 DNA sequence: TGTGCCAGCAGCGTACTAGCGGGGGGCCACGAGCAGTACTTC.

The genes are TRBV27 and TRBJ2-1; TRBD2 matches at 9 bases. Germline CDR1 reads MNHEY; CDR2 reads SMNVEV (reference sequence). V was pared by 2 bases and J by 9 bases, with 5 bases of the junction left unmatched. This CDR3 comprises 14 residues. The CDR3 sequence: CASSLESSGTEQFF. DNA for the CDR3: TGTGCCAGCAGTTTAGAGTCTAGCGGGACTGAGCAGTTCTTC.

The chain recombines TRBV19 with TRBJ2-1; 10 bases are shared with TRBD2. Germline assignment: CDR1 LNHDA and CDR2 SQIVND (reference sequence). This CDR3 contains 14 residues. After removal of 10 bases from V and 4 bases from J, the junction contained 7 bases not matched to a gene. Written as DNA, the CDR3 is TGTGCCACTGGACTAGCGGAGGCTTACAATGAGCAGTTCTTC. This codes for CATGLAEAYNEQFF.

The sample holds one count of this clone. This rearrangement joins TRBV5-1 to TRBJ2-1; 11 positions agree with TRBD2. Germline CDR1 and CDR2: SGHRS and YFSETQ. This CDR3 is 15 amino acids long. J lost 7 bases, V lost 4 bases, and 7 bases had no gene match. CDR3 residues: CASSELAGVENEQFF. For the CDR3, the DNA is TGCGCCAGCAGCGAACTAGCGGGAGTGGAGAATGAGCAGTTCTTC. Supplemented by reference TRBV5-1 and TRBJ2-1, the full variable domain reads KAGVTQTPRYLIKTRGQQVTLSCSPISGHRSVSWYQQTPGQGLQFLFEYFSETQRNKGNFPGRFSGRQFSNSRSEMNVSTLELGDSALYLCASSELAGVENEQFFGPGTRLTVL.

This clone appeared once. The V call is TRBV11-2, the J call TRBJ2-3; 8 bases are a match to TRBD1. CDR3 length: 16 amino acids. V gave up 5 bases and J gave up 2 bases; unmatched junction bases: 9. The germline V gene encodes CDR1 SGHAT and CDR2 FQNNGV. The CDR3 nucleotides read TGTGCCAGCAGCGGAAGACAGGGGAGGATCACAGATACGCAGTATTTT. Protein: CASSGRQGRITDTQYF.

The chain carries TRBV4-1 and TRBJ2-7, with D maybe TRBD2 (5 bases). Germline assignment: CDR1 MGHRA and CDR2 YSYEKL. The V gene lost 3 bases and the J gene lost 0 bases, with 18 bases spanning the gap. The CDR3 spans 17 residues. The CDR3: CASSQQRGSSPSYEQYF. CDR3 in DNA: TGCGCCAGCAGCCAGCAAAGAGGGAGCTCACCCTCCTACGAGCAGTACTTC.

This clone was recorded many times. V gene TRBV4-3 combines with J gene TRBJ2-7; 8 nucleotides line up with TRBD2. Germline loops: CDR1 LGHNA, CDR2 YSLEER. This CDR3 has 16 residues. J was trimmed by 4 bases and V by 0 bases; bases with no gene match: 8. The CDR3 region is CASSQDWAGGRYEQYF. The CDR3 DNA reads TGCGCCAGCAGCCAAGATTGGGCGGGAGGCAGGTACGAGCAGTACTTC.

V is TRBV15 and J is TRBJ2-3; perhaps TRBD1 as D (6 bases). V lost 0 bases to trimming and J lost 3 bases, with 22 bases between them. CDR3 size: 19 residues. From germline, CDR1 is LNHNV and CDR2 YYDKDF (reference sequence). CDR3 sequence reads: CATSREEGGWAGVTDTQYF. The CDR3 DNA reads TGTGCCACCAGCAGAGAGGAAGGGGGTTGGGCAGGGGTAACAGATACGCAGTATTTT.

With regard to this clone: A read error may produce the germline difference seen at one junction end. V is TRBV28 and J is TRBJ2-7; 8 nucleotides align to TRBD1. CDR1 MDHEN and CDR2 SYDVKM come from the germline V gene. The CDR3 runs 13 residues. CDR3 bases: TGTGCCAGCAGTTTTTTCCAGGGGGCGCTTTCGAACTTC. Translation gives CASSFFQGALSNF.

The chain joins TRBV5-8 to TRBJ2-3; D unresolved. CDR3 length: 15 amino acids. CDR1 and CDR2 from the germline V gene are SGHTS and YDEGEE. Trimming took 4 bases from V and 1 from J, leaving 13 bases between them. The CDR3 sequence is CASSLYSPGTDTQYF. CDR3 nucleotide sequence: TGTGCCAGCAGCCTCTACTCGCCGGGCACAGATACGCAGTATTTT.

V usage is TRBV2 and J usage is TRBJ1-5, with a weak D call TRBD1 (5 bases). Germline values: CDR1 SNHLY, CDR2 FYNNEI. V lost 2 bases, J lost 3 bases, and 17 bases lay in between. The CDR3 extends over 17 amino acids. DNA for the CDR3: TGTGCCAGCAGTGAAAGATCGCGGGGGGTGAACAATCAGCCCCAGCATTTT. It specifies CASSERSRGVNNQPQHF.

This chain connects TRBV2 to TRBJ1-1, with D tentatively TRBD1 (6 bases). The length of the CDR3 is 14 residues. Germline V gene data show CDR1 as SNHLY and CDR2 as FYNNEI. Trimming shortened V by 5 bases and J by 3 bases, and 13 bases separated the two germline ends. The CDR3 bases are TGTGCCAGCAGTCCGGACAGAAGGGACACTGAAGCTTTCTTT. It specifies CASSPDRRDTEAFF.

The chain links TRBV28 to TRBJ2-7; D unclear. The CDR3 has 15 residues. Trimming took off 6 bases at V and 2 bases at J, with 17 bases between the two ends. Germline V CDR1 and CDR2: MDHEN, SYDVKM. CDR3 bases: TGTGCCAGCAGCCTAAGTCGGGTTGGTGCCTACGAGCAGTACTTC. Translating it yields CASSLSRVGAYEQYF.

The chain couples TRBV6-5 to TRBJ2-7; D possibly corresponds to TRBD1 (6 bases). CDR3 length: 13 residues. CDR1 is MNHEY, CDR2 SVGAGI, per germline. Between the trimmed V and J ends, which lost 7 bases and 2 bases, there was a span of 12 bases. The CDR3 DNA reads as TGTGCCAGCACCCAGGACAGCACCTACGAGCAGTACTTC. It is translated as CASTQDSTYEQYF.

Regarding this clone: It is unclear where the CDR3 begins or ends on the DNA, so no DNA is shown, and the CDR3 is as TCRdb lists it. The V and J genes are TRBV21-1 and TRBJ2-7; the table's D call, TRBD1, was not checked against the DNA. TRBV21-1 is recorded as a pseudogene. The CDR3 spans 16 residues, counting both ends. The CDR3 here is CASSKVGTGISYEQYF.

The genes are TRBV6-6 and TRBJ1-1; 12 nucleotides match TRBD1. The CDR3 is made up of 14 amino acids. The germline gives CDR1 MNHNY, CDR2 SVGAGI (reference sequence). Trimming cost V 4 bases and J 4 bases; bases outside gene matches: 1. The CDR3 DNA reads TGTGCCAGCAGTTGGGGACAGGGGGCCACTGAAGCTTTCTTT. This gives the protein CASSWGQGATEAFF.

The chain has TRBV7-9 and TRBJ2-7; D possibly corresponds to TRBD2 (6 bases). Trimming removed 3 bases from V and 6 bases from J, with 15 bases in between. Germline assignment: CDR1 SEHNR and CDR2 FQNEAQ (reference sequence). This CDR3 has 14 amino acids. CDR3 in DNA: TGTGCCAGCAGCTTCGGGAGTATCTTAGTCGAGCAGTACTTC. Translating it yields CASSFGSILVEQYF.

The chain is built from TRBV27 and TRBJ1-2, with 7 bases matching TRBD1. This CDR3 contains 17 residues. The J segment lost 1 base and the V segment lost 0 bases, leaving 8 bases of the junction unmatched. Germline values: CDR1 MNHEY, CDR2 SMNVEV (reference sequence). DNA for the CDR3: TGTGCCAGCAGTTTATCCACGGGGACAGTCCGTAACTATGGCTACACCTTC. As protein: CASSLSTGTVRNYGYTF.

The chain employs TRBV5-4 and TRBJ2-5; the match to TRBD1 covers 8 bases. The CDR3 loop spans 16 amino acids. CDR1 is SGHNT and CDR2 is YYREEE in the germline V gene (reference sequence). J was trimmed by 5 bases and V by 0 bases; bases with no gene match: 9. The CDR3 nucleotides read TGTGCCAGCAGCTTGGGCCAGACAGGGGCTATGGAGACCCAGTACTTC. Its protein product is CASSLGQTGAMETQYF.

V gene TRBV27 combines with J gene TRBJ2-7, with 7 bases aligning to TRBD1. CDR1 is MNHEY, CDR2 SMNVEV, per germline (reference sequence). The CDR3 is made up of 13 amino acids. Germline trimming cut 2 bases from V and 3 bases from J; bases unmatched to any gene: 1. For the CDR3, the DNA is TGTGCCAGCAGTTTAGCAGGGGGCTACGAGCAGTACTTC. This gives the protein CASSLAGGYEQYF.